A few counts support the clone carrying this T cell receptor (beta chain). Antigen unknown. Investigators reverse transcribed all isolated RNA, so they sequenced expressed TCRB transcripts. TCRdb's table, derived via immunoSEQ multiplex PCR, lists solely in-frame clones and lacks some. The sample contains 200,000 to 300,000 clones, about a fifth of which appear only once. Germline V lookup: CDR1 SQVTM, CDR2 ANQGSEA. Trimming removed 1 base from V and 3 bases from J; junction bases left unmatched: 2. This CDR3 spans 13 amino acids. This record belongs to a study of beta chain features in type 1 diabetes. Study results and limitations: Within patients, naive, central memory and Treg TCRB repertoires seemed more similar than within healthy donors. Researchers report that Type 1 diabetes patients had moderately but significantly shorter TCRB CDR3s across all four CD4+ subsets. Cells that show high TCR expression could be over-represented by cDNA sequencing.

Via the markers CD45RO/CCR7/CD25/CD127/CD95/CD27, stem cell-like memory, regulatory, central memory and naive CD4+ cells were sorted. Source material: naive CD4+ T cells from blood. V is TRBV29-1 and J is TRBJ2-7, with 8 nucleotides matching TRBD1. This clonotype originated in a woman in her thirties or forties with type 1 diabetes. The CDR3 DNA reads as TGCAGCGTTGAAGGGACAGGGCTCTACGAGCAGTACTTC. Translated: CSVEGTGLYEQYF.